One and the same sample provided the 6 T cell receptor beta chains below, sequenced in a study of blood T cell repertoires in COVID-19. Here immunoSEQ multiplex PCR was the method, and the copy in TCRdb shows in-frame clones only, minus some. This sample has hundreds of thousands of clones; roughly 85% occur once, and the top ten carry 4.5% to 6%. Sequenced material: peripheral blood. These receptor sequences come from a man in his fifties with active or convalescent COVID-19.

The rearrangement links TRBV18 to TRBJ2-2; D possibly corresponds to TRBD1 (6 bases). This CDR3 has 14 residues. The germline gives CDR1 KGHSH, CDR2 LQKENI. With 6 bases removed from V and 7 bases from J, the gap between germline ends came to 15 bases. The CDR3 sequence is CASSPNRVLGELFF. The CDR3 region has the DNA TGTGCCAGCTCGCCAAACAGGGTTCTCGGGGAGCTGTTTTTT.

The chain has TRBV13 and TRBJ2-1; TRBD2 matches 9 bases. The CDR3 extends over 20 amino acids. Losses at the gene ends were 1 base for V and 3 bases for J; bases not matched to a gene: 16. CDR1 is PRHDT, CDR2 FYEKMQ, per germline (reference sequence). The DNA for the CDR3 is TGTGCCAGCAGCTTAGATGAGGGTAGCGGGAGTATGCGGGTCTACAATGAGCAGTTCTTC. Protein: CASSLDEGSGSMRVYNEQFF.

About this clone itself: With a much larger clone just one base away, this may be a read error. The rearrangement links TRBV7-8 to TRBJ2-7; no clear D gene. Germline CDR1 reads SGHVS; CDR2 reads FQNEAQ. Trimming cost V 1 base and J 3 bases, with 7 bases left between them. There are 13 residues in the CDR3. CDR3 nucleotides: TGTGCCAGCAGCTTAGGATCAGGCTACGAGCAGTACTTC. This translates into CASSLGSGYEQYF.

The V call is TRBV6-5, the J call TRBJ2-7; TRBD1 might be the D (6 bases). Germline assignment: CDR1 MNHEY and CDR2 SVGAGI. This CDR3 has 15 amino acids. With 7 bases removed from V and 2 bases from J, the gap between germline ends came to 18 bases. CDR3 sequence (DNA): TGTGCCAGCACCCCCCGGCAGGGGAATCCCTACGAGCAGTACTTC. Translating it yields CASTPRQGNPYEQYF.

Regarding this clone: Other DNA sequences in this specimen translate into the identical CDR3. The chain joins TRBV7-6 to TRBJ2-7; 7 bases fit TRBD1. This CDR3 contains 15 residues. CDR1 SGHVS and CDR2 FNYEAQ come from the germline V gene. After removal of 1 base from V and 0 bases from J, the junction contained 3 bases not matched to a gene. The CDR3 here is CASSLGAGGSYEQYF. CDR3 coding DNA: TGTGCCAGCAGCTTAGGTGCAGGGGGCTCCTACGAGCAGTACTTC. Based on the CDR3 plus reference TRBV7-6 and TRBJ2-7, the full variable domain is GAGVSQSPRYKVTKRGQDVALRCDPISGHVSLYWYRQALGQGPEFLTYFNYEAQQDKSGLPNDRFSAERPEGSISTLTIQRTEQRDSAMYRCASSLGAGGSYEQYFGPGTRLTVT.

The chain couples TRBV19 to TRBJ2-3; D might be TRBD2 (5 bases). V was trimmed by 3 bases and J by 0 bases, leaving 7 bases between them. From germline, CDR1 is LNHDA and CDR2 SQIVND (reference sequence). The CDR3 consists of 14 residues. The CDR3 DNA reads as TGTGCCAGTAGTATTTCGGGGAGCACAGATACGCAGTATTTT. Protein: CASSISGSTDTQYF.